The 24 T cell receptor beta chains presented below share a single source sample, sequenced in a study of blood T cell repertoires in COVID-19. Data came from immunoSEQ multiplex PCR; TCRdb stores just in-frame clones and leaves some out. Seen here are hundreds of thousands of clones, 85% observed once, and the top ten hold roughly 3.7%. Sequencing was carried out using peripheral blood. These receptors were obtained from a woman between 18 and 29 years old with acute or convalescent COVID-19.

The V and J genes are TRBV19 and TRBJ2-2; TRBD2 matches at 14 bases. J lost 6 bases, V lost 5 bases, and 11 bases had no gene match. The V gene's germline CDR1 is LNHDA and CDR2 SQIVND (reference sequence). The CDR3 covers 18 residues. Here the CDR3 reads CASSSYLTSGGASGELFF. As DNA, the CDR3 is TGTGCCAGTAGTTCCTACTTGACTAGCGGGGGGGCCTCCGGGGAGCTGTTTTTT. Variable domain in full (rest from reference TRBV19 and TRBJ2-2): DGGITQSPKYLFRKEGQNVTLSCEQNLNHDAMYWYRQDPGQGLRLIYYSQIVNDFQKGDIAEGYSVSREKKESFPLTVTSAQKNPTAFYLCASSSYLTSGGASGELFFGEGSRLTVL.

This chain joins TRBV21-1 and TRBJ1-5. TRBV21-1 is a pseudogene. The CDR3 runs 15 residues. CDR3 nucleotides: TGTGCCAGCAGCAAAGTGGGGAGTAGCAATCAGCCCCAGCATTTT. Translation: CASSKVGSSNQPQHF.

The V call is TRBV12-3 or TRBV12-4, the J call TRBJ1-5; 7 positions agree with TRBD1. V dropped 6 bases and J dropped 5; count of bases not matched to a gene: 4. The CDR3 has 13 residues. The CDR3: CASRSDRYQPQHF. The CDR3, as DNA: TGTGCCAGCAGATCGGACAGGTATCAGCCCCAGCATTTT.

This clone was detected once. This sequence joins TRBV5-6 and TRBJ1-1; D not certain. The CDR3 has 14 residues. The germline V and J ends were trimmed by 5 bases and 3 bases, with 14 bases remaining between them. Looked up from germline, CDR1 is SGHDT and CDR2 is YYEEEE. The CDR3 DNA reads as TGTGCCAGCAGTTTCTCGTGGCCCTACACTGAAGCTTTCTTT. Protein sequence: CASSFSWPYTEAFF.

The J gene is TRBJ1-5, the V gene TRBV29-1; TRBD1 is a possible D gene (6 bases). Germline V gives CDR1 SQVTM, CDR2 ANQGSEA. This CDR3 is 13 amino acids long. Trimming stripped 6 bases from V and 5 bases from J, with 14 bases between. CDR3 protein: CSVETGTDQPQHF. For the CDR3, the DNA is TGCAGCGTAGAAACAGGGACCGATCAGCCCCAGCATTTT.

The gene calls are TRBV7-9 and TRBJ1-1, with no clear D. The CDR3 totals 13 residues. Per germline, CDR1 SEHNR and CDR2 FQNEAQ (reference sequence). Trimming took off 5 bases at V and 7 bases at J, with 14 bases between the two ends. The CDR3 region has the DNA TGTGCCAGCAGCCTGGAGGTACGCGGTGAAGCTTTCTTT. Translating it yields CASSLEVRGEAFF.

The CDR3 spells CASSQGTGYSNQPQHF. CDR3 nucleotides: TGTGCCAGCAGTCAAGGGACAGGCTATAGCAATCAGCCCCAGCATTTT. The chain has TRBV6-1 and TRBJ1-5; 8 nucleotides match TRBD1. V was pared by 5 bases and J by 0 bases, with 6 bases of the junction left unmatched. This CDR3 has 16 residues. Germline V gives CDR1 MNHNS, CDR2 SASEGT.

This chain connects TRBV5-4 to TRBJ1-1; D is possibly TRBD1 (6 bases). V gave up 4 bases and J gave up 6 bases, with 19 bases separating them. This CDR3 has 15 amino acids. CDR1 and CDR2 from the germline V gene are SGHNT and YYREEE (reference sequence). The CDR3: CASSPSLAGAAEAFF. The CDR3 DNA follows: TGTGCCAGCAGCCCCAGTTTGGCAGGGGCGGCTGAAGCTTTCTTT.

The genes are TRBV11-3 and TRBJ2-2; TRBD2 aligns across 7 bases. This CDR3 region has 13 residues. Germline trimming cut 5 bases from V and 13 bases from J; bases unmatched to any gene: 10. CDR1 and CDR2 from the germline V gene are SGHNT and YENEEA. CDR3 loop: CASSTTWGGWLFF. In DNA, the CDR3 is TGTGCCAGCAGCACCACCTGGGGAGGGTGGCTGTTTTTT.

The chain employs TRBV6-5 and TRBJ1-1, with D possibly matching TRBD1 (6 bases). The germline CDR1 and CDR2 sequences are MNHEY and SVGAGI. V shed 6 bases and J shed 7 bases, with 18 bases lying between them. This CDR3 is built from 14 residues. CDR3 sequence reads: CASSLGGAGVEAFF. CDR3 bases: TGTGCCAGCAGCTTGGGGGGGGCGGGCGTTGAAGCTTTCTTT.

This chain connects TRBV28 to TRBJ1-6, with 9 bases fitting TRBD1. Trimming at V came to 8 bases and at J to 17 bases, leaving 13 bases not matched to a gene. The CDR3 runs 13 residues. Germline V CDR1 and CDR2: MDHEN, SYDVKM. The CDR3 sequence is CASEDRGTFVVHF. In DNA form, the CDR3 reads TGTGCCAGCGAGGACAGGGGTACTTTCGTTGTCCACTTT.

The CDR3: CASSKAGGRSNQPQHF. The CDR3 DNA is TGTGCCAGCAGTAAAGCCGGGGGAAGGAGCAATCAGCCCCAGCATTTT. V gene TRBV21-1 combines with J gene TRBJ1-5. TRBV21-1 is noted as a pseudogene. This CDR3 comprises 16 residues.

This sequence joins TRBV10-1 and TRBJ1-2; D uncertain. The CDR3 totals 13 residues. The V gene's germline CDR1 is WNHNN and CDR2 SYGVQD (reference sequence). V lost 3 bases, J lost 6 bases, and 11 bases lay in between. The CDR3 sequence: CASSDAGTHGYTF. The CDR3 nucleotides read TGCGCCAGCAGTGACGCGGGAACCCATGGCTACACCTTC.

This clone showed up just a few times. The rearrangement uses TRBV3-1 (or the pseudogene TRBV3-2) and TRBJ2-1; 9 bases fit TRBD2. The CDR3 is made up of 16 amino acids. CDR1 and CDR2 from the germline V gene are LGHDT and YNNKEL (reference sequence). CDR3 sequence (DNA): TGTGTTCCTAGTTTCGCGGGGGGGCCTATCGACAATGAGCAGTTCTTC. It encodes CVPSFAGGPIDNEQFF.

The CDR3 DNA sequence: TGTGCCAGCAGCCCAACAAGTTACAGCTCCTACAATGAGCAGTTCTTC. This gives the protein CASSPTSYSSYNEQFF. V usage is TRBV9 and J usage is TRBJ2-1; D is unclear. The CDR3 is made up of 16 amino acids. Germline V gene data show CDR1 as SGDLS and CDR2 as YYNGEE. V was pared by 4 bases and J by 0 bases, with 14 bases between.

The chain couples TRBV9 to TRBJ2-1, with D tentatively TRBD2 (5 bases). V was cut by 0 bases and J by 8 bases, with 15 bases left in between. The CDR3 spans 15 residues. Germline assignment: CDR1 SGDLS and CDR2 YYNGEE. CDR3 loop: CASSVGVGVYDEQFF. The CDR3 nucleotides are TGTGCCAGCAGCGTAGGAGTGGGAGTTTATGATGAGCAGTTCTTC.

V usage is TRBV4-1 and J usage is TRBJ2-5; D gene unclear. Germline V lookup: CDR1 MGHRA, CDR2 YSYEKL. V lost 0 bases to trimming and J lost 1 base, with 6 bases between them. The CDR3 has 14 amino acids. CDR3 amino acids: CASSQENSQETQYF. DNA of the CDR3: TGCGCCAGCAGCCAAGAGAACAGCCAAGAGACCCAGTACTTC.

Comments on this clone: This CDR3 is also generated by other DNA sequences in the sample. The gene calls are TRBV27 and TRBJ1-1; TRBD1 aligns across 8 bases. Germline V gene data show CDR1 as MNHEY and CDR2 as SMNVEV (reference sequence). This CDR3 contains 15 residues. Trimming at V came to 5 bases and at J to 1 base, leaving 6 bases not matched to a gene. The CDR3 region has the DNA TGTGCCAGCAGTCTCTCCGGGACAGGGAACACTGAAGCTTTCTTT. As protein: CASSLSGTGNTEAFF.

This chain connects TRBV5-1 to TRBJ2-3; TRBD2 matches at 10 bases. J was trimmed by 0 bases and V by 5 bases; bases with no gene match: 3. Germline V gene lookup returns CDR1 SGHRS and CDR2 YFSETQ. CDR3 length equals 15 residues. The CDR3: CASRPAGGSTDTQYF. DNA of the CDR3: TGCGCCAGCAGGCCAGCGGGGGGGAGCACAGATACGCAGTATTTT.

The chain recombines TRBV3-1 (or the pseudogene TRBV3-2) with TRBJ2-2; weak D call: TRBD1 (6 bases). The CDR3 has 15 residues. The germline V gene encodes CDR1 LGHDT and CDR2 YNNKEL (reference sequence). V was pared by 8 bases and J by 4 bases, with 17 bases between. The CDR3 spells CASREQGTGTGELFF. CDR3 in DNA: TGTGCCAGCCGAGAACAGGGAACGGGCACCGGGGAGCTGTTTTTT.

The J gene is TRBJ2-1, the V gene TRBV5-6, with 8 positions matching TRBD2. Germline V CDR1 and CDR2: SGHDT, YYEEEE. This CDR3 has 16 residues. Trimming cost V 4 bases and J 0 bases; bases outside gene matches: 6. The CDR3 loop reads CASSQLAASSYNEQFF. Written as DNA, the CDR3 is TGTGCCAGCAGCCAACTAGCGGCCAGCTCCTACAATGAGCAGTTCTTC. The full variable domain, completed using reference TRBV5-6 and TRBJ2-1, is DAGVTQSPTHLIKTRGQQVTLRCSPKSGHDTVSWYQQALGQGPQFIFQYYEEEERQRGNFPDRFSGHQFPNYSSELNVNALLLGDSALYLCASSQLAASSYNEQFFGPGTRLTVL.

The chain couples TRBV28 to TRBJ1-2; 9 bases are shared with TRBD1. Germline lookup yields CDR1 MDHEN and CDR2 SYDVKM. J lost 4 bases, V lost 9 bases, and 9 bases had no gene match. This CDR3 spans 14 amino acids. The CDR3 region has the DNA TGTGCCAGTCTACAGGGGGCGGATCGCTATGGCTACACCTTC. It encodes CASLQGADRYGYTF.

This chain joins TRBV14 and TRBJ2-2; a possible D gene is TRBD1 (6 bases). Germline CDR1 is SGHDN and CDR2 is FVKESK. The CDR3 is 17 residues long. V lost 1 base, J lost 4 bases, and 16 bases lay in between. The CDR3 loop reads CASSQVVRTDLTGELFF. The DNA of the CDR3 is TGTGCCAGCAGCCAAGTGGTTCGGACAGACCTCACCGGGGAGCTGTTTTTT.

The chain joins TRBV7-7 to TRBJ2-5, with 8 positions matching TRBD1. V shed 5 bases and J 6 bases; nucleotides not matched to a gene: 8. Germline V gene sequence: CDR1 SSHAT, CDR2 FNYEAQ (reference sequence). This CDR3 comprises 14 residues. CDR3 sequence: CASSTRTGPKTQYF. CDR3 DNA: TGTGCCAGCAGCACTCGGACAGGGCCGAAGACCCAGTACTTC.